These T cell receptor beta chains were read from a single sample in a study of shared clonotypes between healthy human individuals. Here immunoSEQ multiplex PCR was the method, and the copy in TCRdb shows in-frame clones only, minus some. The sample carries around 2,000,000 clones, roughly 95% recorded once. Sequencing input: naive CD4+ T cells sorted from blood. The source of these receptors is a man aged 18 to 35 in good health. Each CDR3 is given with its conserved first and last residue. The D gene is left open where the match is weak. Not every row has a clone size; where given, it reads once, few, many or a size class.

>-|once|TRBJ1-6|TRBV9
TGTGCCAGCAGCGTAAGACGGGATGATTCACCCCTCCACTTT
CASSVRRDDSPLHF
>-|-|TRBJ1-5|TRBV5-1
TGCGCCAGCAGCTTGGAAGGGTTCGGCAGCAATCAGCCCCAGCATTTT
CASSLEGFGSNQPQHF
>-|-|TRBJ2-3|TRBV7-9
TGTGCCAGCAGCTTGGTGGACACAGATACGCAGTATTTT
CASSLVDTDTQYF
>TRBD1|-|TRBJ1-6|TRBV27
TGTGCCAGCAGCCGGGACAGAGATAATTCACCCCTCCACTTT
CASSRDRDNSPLHF
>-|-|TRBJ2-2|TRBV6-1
TGTGCCAGCAGTGCAAGGCAGGGATCCACCGGGGAGCTGTTTTTT
CASSARQGSTGELFF
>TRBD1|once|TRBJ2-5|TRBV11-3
TGTGCCAGCACTAGAGGGACAGGTCTAGGGGAGACCCAGTACTTC
CASTRGTGLGETQYF
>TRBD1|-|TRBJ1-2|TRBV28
TGTGCCAGCAGTTTTATAACCGGACAGGGGTACTATGGCTACACCTTC
CASSFITGQGYYGYTF
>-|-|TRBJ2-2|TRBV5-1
TGCGCCAGCAGCTTCAACGCAGGGGTCACCGGGGAGCTGTTTTTT
CASSFNAGVTGELFF
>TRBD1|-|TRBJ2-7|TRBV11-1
TGTGCCAGCAGTTCGGCGGGACAGGGTCCCTACGAGCAGTACTTC
CASSSAGQGPYEQYF
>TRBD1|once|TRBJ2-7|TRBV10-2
TGCGCCAGCAGAGAACCGGGACAGGGGTTCCCCTACGAGCAGTACTTC
CASREPGQGFPYEQYF
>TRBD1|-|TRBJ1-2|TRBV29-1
TGCAGCGTTGCCCGGACAGGGCAAACTAACTATGGCTACACCTTC
CSVARTGQTNYGYTF